The text below deals with one T cell receptor (beta chain). Other DNA sequences within the sample encode an identical CDR3. This record belongs to a study of blood T cell repertoires in COVID-19. Turning to the study itself: Samples representing acute and convalescent COVID-19 were sourced from the United States, Italy and Spain. PBMCs, B-cell-depleted T cells, or T cells provided the cDNA or gDNA that made up the material.

Trimming cost V 3 bases and J 4 bases; bases outside gene matches: 0. CDR1 is LNHDA and CDR2 is SQIVND in the germline V gene (reference sequence). The CDR3 runs to 13 residues. In the authors' workflow: Nucleated cell number was recorded as an estimate derived from reference gene primer amplification. This table comes from immunoSEQ multiplex PCR, and its TCRdb copy is limited to in-frame clones, with some not included. V and J calls and clone size are as listed in that table; D and trimming were resolved from the DNA. The sample has some 400,000 clones, around nine tenths seen once. The sequence was obtained from a human donor in a cohort sampled during active COVID-19. This sequence joins TRBV19 and TRBJ2-7, with 10 bases lining up with TRBD1. Sequenced material: peripheral blood. The CDR3 coding sequence is TGTGCCAGTAGTATGGACAGGGGGTACGAGCAGTACTTC. This translates into CASSMDRGYEQYF. The full variable domain, in which reference TRBV19 and TRBJ2-7 provide the parts outside the CDR3, is DGGITQSPKYLFRKEGQNVTLSCEQNLNHDAMYWYRQDPGQGLRLIYYSQIVNDFQKGDIAEGYSVSREKKESFPLTVTSAQKNPTAFYLCASSMDRGYEQYFGPGTRLTVT.